The 5 T cell receptor beta chains below come from one sample, sequenced in a study of cytomegalovirus exposure and HLA in healthy donors. The PCR employed 60 Vbeta primers together with 13 Jbeta primers. Produced via immunoSEQ multiplex PCR; TCRdb's table is partial and in-frame only. The sample gives fewer than 55,000 clones, less than 75% of which show up once; around a fifth is in the top ten. The sample comprised PBMCs. Source of these receptors: a woman between 50 and 59 years old in good health and CMV-seropositive.

This clone was seen only once. CDR3 nucleotides: TGTGCCAGCAGCAAAGGACTAGCGGGGGGAGTCCTCACAGATACGCAGTATTTT. It specifies CASSKGLAGGVLTDTQYF. The chain uses TRBV7-2 and TRBJ2-3; 14 bases agree with TRBD2. The trim removed 5 bases at V and 2 bases at J, leaving 9 bases unmatched. Germline CDR1 and CDR2: SGHTA and FQGNSA. The CDR3 has 18 residues.

This chain connects TRBV27 to TRBJ1-3; perhaps TRBD1 as D (6 bases). This CDR3 is built from 15 residues. Germline CDR1 MNHEY, CDR2 SMNVEV (reference sequence). The V end lost 5 bases, the J end lost 2 bases, and 13 bases lay between the germline ends. The CDR3 spells CASSPDSATGNTIYF. DNA for the CDR3: TGTGCCAGCAGTCCGGACAGTGCGACTGGAAACACCATATATTTT.

The V and J genes are TRBV7-3 and TRBJ2-3, with 13 bases identical to TRBD2. Germline values: CDR1 SGHTA, CDR2 FQGTGA. The CDR3 is 16 amino acids. The V segment lost 6 bases and the J segment 1 base; nucleotides outside the gene matches: 4. CDR3 in amino acids: CASSTGTSGGTDTQYF. The CDR3 DNA follows: TGTGCCAGCAGTACCGGGACTAGCGGGGGCACAGATACGCAGTATTTT.

The V and J genes are TRBV4-3 and TRBJ1-2; D is perhaps TRBD1 (5 bases). V was shortened by 3 bases and J by 0 bases, with 14 bases between the two germline ends. The CDR3 covers 16 residues. In germline, CDR1 is LGHNA, CDR2 YSLEER. The DNA of the CDR3 is TGCGCCAGCAGCCACCTTCTCACAGGCGCTAACTATGGCTACACCTTC. Translating it yields CASSHLLTGANYGYTF.

The chain joins TRBV20-1 to TRBJ2-1; D is possibly TRBD2 (5 bases). Germline CDR1 DFQATT, CDR2 SNEGSKA (reference sequence). This CDR3 has 10 amino acids. V was trimmed by 6 bases and J by 9 bases, leaving 9 bases between them. CDR3 in amino acids: CSAEGGEQFF. The CDR3 DNA follows: TGCAGTGCAGAGGGTGGTGAGCAGTTCTTC.